What follows are 3 T cell receptor beta chains derived from one specimen sequenced in a study of T cells expressing NK-cell markers. TCRdb reworked the 5' RACE reads into one entry per CDR3 protein, no DNA. This sample contains 350,000 to 450,000 distinct CDR3 sequences. The sample was blood T cells: a sorted CD56 or NKG2C T cell subset, CD4+ or CD8+ T cells, or bulk PBMC T cells (not recorded which). These receptor sequences come from a man aged 18-69 years in good health.

CDR3 residues: CASSPQFGGNTGELFF. The chain links TRBV18 to TRBJ2-2. From germline, CDR1 is KGHSH and CDR2 LQKENI. The CDR3 covers 16 residues.

This chain links TRBV12-3 or TRBV12-4 with TRBJ1-1; TCRdb picks TRBD1, but there is no DNA to check that call. The CDR3 totals 13 residues. The CDR3 loop is CASSLGTGRKAFF.

This sequence joins TRBV5-6 and TRBJ2-5. The V gene's germline CDR1 is SGHDT and CDR2 YYEEEE. This CDR3 contains 15 residues. CDR3 amino acids: CASSLGRKYQETQYF.